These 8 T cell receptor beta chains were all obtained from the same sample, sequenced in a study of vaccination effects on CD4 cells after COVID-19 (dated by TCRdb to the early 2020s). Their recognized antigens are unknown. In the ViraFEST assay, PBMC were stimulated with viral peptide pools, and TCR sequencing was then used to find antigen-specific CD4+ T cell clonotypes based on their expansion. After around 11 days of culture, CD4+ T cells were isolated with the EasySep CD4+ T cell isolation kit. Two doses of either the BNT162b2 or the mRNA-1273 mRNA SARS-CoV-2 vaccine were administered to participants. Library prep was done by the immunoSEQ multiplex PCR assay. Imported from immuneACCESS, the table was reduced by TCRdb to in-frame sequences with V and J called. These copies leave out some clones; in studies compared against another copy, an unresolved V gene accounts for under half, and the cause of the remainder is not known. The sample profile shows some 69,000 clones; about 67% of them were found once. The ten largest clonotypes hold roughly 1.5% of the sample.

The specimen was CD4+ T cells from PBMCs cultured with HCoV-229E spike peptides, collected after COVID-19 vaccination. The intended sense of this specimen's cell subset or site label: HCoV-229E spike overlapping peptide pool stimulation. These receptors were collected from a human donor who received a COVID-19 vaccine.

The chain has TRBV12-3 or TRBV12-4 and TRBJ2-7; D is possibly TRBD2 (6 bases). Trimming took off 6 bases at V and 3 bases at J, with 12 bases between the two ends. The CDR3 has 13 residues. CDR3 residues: CASSNSGSYEQYV. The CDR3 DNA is TGTGCCAGCAGCAACTCCGGGAGCTACGAGCAGTACGTC.

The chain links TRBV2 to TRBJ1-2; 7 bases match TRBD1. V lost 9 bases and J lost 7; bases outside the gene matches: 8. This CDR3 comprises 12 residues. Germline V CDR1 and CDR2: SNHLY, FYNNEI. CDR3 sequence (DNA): TGTGCCAGTCGGGAGGGGGCAGGTGGCTACACCTTC. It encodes CASREGAGGYTF.

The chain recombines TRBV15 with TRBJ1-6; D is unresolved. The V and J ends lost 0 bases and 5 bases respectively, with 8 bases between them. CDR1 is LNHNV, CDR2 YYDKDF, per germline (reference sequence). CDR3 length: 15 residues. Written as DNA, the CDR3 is TGTGCCACCAGCAGAGATTTGGCTAATAATTCACCCCTCCACTTT. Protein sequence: CATSRDLANNSPLHF.

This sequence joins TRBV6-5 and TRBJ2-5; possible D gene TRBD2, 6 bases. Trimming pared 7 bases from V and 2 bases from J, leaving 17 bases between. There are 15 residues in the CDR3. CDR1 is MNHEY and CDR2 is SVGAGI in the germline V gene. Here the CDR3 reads CASTSPGEPQETQYF. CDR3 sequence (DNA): TGTGCCAGCACCTCCCCGGGAGAGCCTCAAGAGACCCAGTACTTC.

CDR3 sequence reads: CASSLDSSNSPLHF. The CDR3 DNA sequence: TGTGCCAGCAGTTTAGACAGCTCAAATTCACCCCTCCACTTT. The rearrangement links TRBV28 to TRBJ1-6, with a possible D match to TRBD1 (5 bases). The CDR3 is 14 residues long. V lost 2 bases to trimming and J lost 7 bases, with 9 bases between them. Germline lookup yields CDR1 MDHEN and CDR2 SYDVKM.

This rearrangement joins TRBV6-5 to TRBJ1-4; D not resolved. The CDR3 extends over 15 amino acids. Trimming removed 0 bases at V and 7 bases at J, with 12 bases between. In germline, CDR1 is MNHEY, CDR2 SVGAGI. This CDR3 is CASSYSIMTGEKLFF. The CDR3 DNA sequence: TGTGCCAGCAGTTACTCGATAATGACGGGTGAAAAACTGTTTTTT.

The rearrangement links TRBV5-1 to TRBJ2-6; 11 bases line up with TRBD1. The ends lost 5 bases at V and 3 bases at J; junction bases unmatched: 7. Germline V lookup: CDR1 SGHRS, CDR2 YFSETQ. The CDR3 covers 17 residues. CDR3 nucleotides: TGCGCCAGCAGTTCTGGGACAGGGGGGCTTGGGGCCAACGTCCTGACTTTC. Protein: CASSSGTGGLGANVLTF.

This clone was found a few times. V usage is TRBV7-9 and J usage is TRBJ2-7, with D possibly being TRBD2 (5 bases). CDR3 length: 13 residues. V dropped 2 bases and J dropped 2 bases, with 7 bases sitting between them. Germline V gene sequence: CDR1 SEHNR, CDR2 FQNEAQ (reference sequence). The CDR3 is CASSLSGPYEQYV. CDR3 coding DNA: TGTGCCAGCAGCTTAAGCGGACCCTACGAGCAGTACGTC.